The 22 T cell receptor beta chains below were found in one sample sequenced in a study of blood T cell repertoires in COVID-19. Profiling relied on immunoSEQ multiplex PCR, and the TCRdb table lists in-frame clones only, not all of them. The data contain roughly 320,000 clones, 85% to 95% of them seen just once; the ten biggest clones take up about 4.2%. What was sequenced was PBMCs or T cells enriched from blood (not recorded which). The source of these receptors is a young woman who had been exposed to COVID-19.

In its sample, this clone was seen a few times. The chain joins TRBV7-2 to TRBJ2-3; D gene uncertain. The V end was cut by 1 base, the J end by 5 bases, with 13 bases between. The CDR3 loop spans 15 amino acids. Germline V gene sequence: CDR1 SGHTA, CDR2 FQGNSA. CDR3 in DNA: TGTGCCAGCAGCTTAGAAGCACTAACCCTAGATACGCAGTATTTT. Its protein product is CASSLEALTLDTQYF.

The genes are TRBV12-5 and TRBJ2-2; possible D gene TRBD1, 6 bases. The CDR3 spans 16 residues. CDR1 and CDR2 (germline): LGHNT, FRNRAP. Trimming took off 5 bases at V and 5 bases at J, with 18 bases between the two ends. The CDR3 DNA reads as TGTGCTAGTGGTCCTAGGGGGAGTGGGATGACCGGGGAGCTGTTTTTT. Protein product: CASGPRGSGMTGELFF.

This chain joins TRBV12-1 and TRBJ2-2; the D call TRBD1 from the table was never checked on the DNA. TRBV12-1 is listed as a pseudogene. The CDR3 extends over 16 amino acids. The CDR3 sequence: CASSLPGHPNTGELFF. CDR3 bases: TGTGCCAGCAGCTTACCGGGACACCCGAACACCGGGGAGCTGTTTTTT.

The chain links TRBV4-3 to TRBJ1-3; D might be TRBD1 (6 bases). The CDR3 length is 16 residues. The V end was cut by 4 bases, the J end by 2 bases, with 15 bases between. Germline V gene lookup returns CDR1 LGHNA and CDR2 YSLEER. The CDR3 here is CASSPRQDGPGNTIYF. The CDR3 nucleotides read TGCGCCAGCAGCCCACGACAGGATGGCCCTGGAAACACCATATATTTT.

This chain uses TRBV18 with TRBJ2-3, with D possibly matching TRBD2 (5 bases). CDR3 length: 16 residues. V was clipped by 5 bases and J by 1 base, with 16 bases between them. Germline loops: CDR1 KGHSH, CDR2 LQKENI. CDR3 nucleotide sequence: TGTGCCAGCTCAACAAAACTAGGCGTCGGCACAGATACGCAGTATTTT. Protein: CASSTKLGVGTDTQYF.

This clone was counted a single time. The V gene is TRBV7-2, the J gene TRBJ2-7; TRBD1 agrees at 12 bases. The CDR3 contains 15 residues. CDR1 and CDR2 from the germline V gene are SGHTA and FQGNSA. The V gene end was trimmed by 2 bases and the J gene end by 4 bases; junction bases not matched to a gene: 3. The CDR3 region has the DNA TGTGCCAGCAGCTTAAAGGGACAGGGGGCGTACGAGCAGTACTTC. This translates into CASSLKGQGAYEQYF.

This chain links TRBV7-2 with TRBJ2-5, with D maybe TRBD2 (6 bases). The CDR3 is 13 residues long. V lost 5 bases and J 3 bases, leaving 10 bases between the germline ends. The V gene's germline CDR1 is SGHTA and CDR2 FQGNSA. The CDR3 DNA is TGTGCCAGCAGCACTAGGAGGGAAGAGACCCAGTACTTC. Amino acids: CASSTRREETQYF.

V usage is TRBV27 and J usage is TRBJ1-2; tentatively, D is TRBD1 (5 bases). The CDR3 consists of 17 residues. Germline V gene data show CDR1 as MNHEY and CDR2 as SMNVEV (reference sequence). V was clipped by 1 base and J by 6 bases, with 21 bases between them. The CDR3 DNA is TGTGCCAGCAGTTTATACATCGAAGGTGACAGATTGAATGGCTACACCTTC. Translation: CASSLYIEGDRLNGYTF.

The chain recombines TRBV7-6 with TRBJ1-3; 7 positions match TRBD1. The CDR3 consists of 17 residues. Germline V CDR1 and CDR2: SGHVS, FNYEAQ. J lost 0 bases, V lost 7 bases, and 12 bases had no gene match. This CDR3 reads CASNANPGTASGNTIYF. The DNA for the CDR3 is TGTGCCAGCAACGCCAACCCAGGGACAGCCTCTGGAAACACCATATATTTT.

CDR3 sequence: CASRTGTGWDEQYF. In nucleotides, the CDR3 is TGTGCCAGCAGGACCGGGACAGGGTGGGACGAGCAGTACTTC. The chain links TRBV6-6 to TRBJ2-7; 9 nucleotides agree with TRBD1. The germline V gene has CDR1 MNHNY and CDR2 SVGAGI (reference sequence). V lost 6 bases and J lost 5; bases outside the gene matches: 8. The CDR3 extends over 14 amino acids.

This chain connects TRBV25-1 to TRBJ1-1; 9 bases agree with TRBD1. V shed 2 bases, J shed 0 bases, and the junction held 10 bases outside the gene matches. CDR1 and CDR2 (germline): MGHDK, SYGVNS. This CDR3 contains 18 residues. Here the CDR3 DNA reads TGTGCCAGCAGTGAACAAGGGACAGGGCCGGTTGTGAACACTGAAGCTTTCTTT. It is translated as CASSEQGTGPVVNTEAFF.

CDR3 residues: CASSPTRNTEAFF. The CDR3 nucleotides are TGTGCCAGCAGCCCAACACGGAACACTGAAGCTTTCTTT. The chain uses TRBV3-1 (or the pseudogene TRBV3-2) and TRBJ1-1; D call uncertain. The germline gives CDR1 LGHDT, CDR2 YNNKEL (reference sequence). The CDR3 runs 13 residues. V lost 4 bases and J 1 base, leaving 7 bases between the germline ends.

This sequence joins TRBV27 and TRBJ2-7, with D unclear. Looked up from germline, CDR1 is MNHEY and CDR2 is SMNVEV (reference sequence). Trimming cost V 2 bases and J 2 bases, with 10 bases left between them. CDR3 length: 14 amino acids. The CDR3 DNA sequence: TGTGCCAGCAGTTTACGTATGAGAGCCTACGAGCAGTACTTC. Residues: CASSLRMRAYEQYF.

This chain links TRBV6-1 with TRBJ1-6; 9 bases line up with TRBD1. CDR3 length equals 15 residues. Germline V gene sequence: CDR1 MNHNS, CDR2 SASEGT. After removal of 1 base from V and 6 bases from J, the junction contained 1 base not matched to a gene. The CDR3 sequence is CASSEEGQGNSPLHF. The CDR3 nucleotides read TGTGCCAGCAGTGAAGAGGGACAGGGTAATTCACCCCTCCACTTT.

The V and J genes are TRBV29-1 and TRBJ1-2, with D possibly being TRBD1 (5 bases). V lost 3 bases, J lost 8 bases, and 16 bases lay in between. Germline V gene lookup returns CDR1 SQVTM and CDR2 ANQGSEA. This CDR3 contains 13 residues. The CDR3 spells CSVDFMGGKGYTF. CDR3 DNA sequence: TGCAGCGTTGACTTTATGGGGGGTAAGGGCTACACCTTC. Complete variable domain (other parts from reference TRBV29-1 and TRBJ1-2): SAVISQKPSRDICQRGTSLTIQCQVDSQVTMMFWYRQQPGQSLTLIATANQGSEATYESGFVIDKFPISRPNLTFSTLTVSNMSPEDSSIYLCSVDFMGGKGYTFGSGTRLTVV.

This clone was found once. The chain combines TRBV5-1 with TRBJ1-2; 7 positions agree with TRBD1. The V segment lost 2 bases and the J segment 0 bases; nucleotides outside the gene matches: 4. This CDR3 is 15 amino acids long. Germline-derived CDR1 and CDR2 are SGHRS and YFSETQ. This chain's CDR3 is CASSLGQATNYGYTF. CDR3 nucleotide sequence: TGCGCCAGCAGCTTAGGACAGGCGACTAACTATGGCTACACCTTC.

V usage is TRBV23-1 and J usage is TRBJ1-5, with TRBD1 matching 9 bases. TRBV23-1 has ORF status, its function being uncertain. V lost 5 bases and J lost 1; bases outside the gene matches: 6. The CDR3 contains 16 residues. CDR3 nucleotides: TGCGCCAGCAGTAAAGGGGACAGGGTGAGCAATCAGCCCCAGCATTTT. Amino acids: CASSKGDRVSNQPQHF.

This clone was seen a single time. This chain's CDR3 is CASSQEQGGLEQYF. The CDR3 DNA is TGCGCCAGCAGCCAAGAACAGGGGGGCCTCGAGCAGTACTTC. The chain employs TRBV4-1 and TRBJ2-7, with TRBD1 matching 8 bases. The V and J ends lost 0 bases and 6 bases, in that order; junction bases with no gene match: 4. CDR1 MGHRA and CDR2 YSYEKL come from the germline V gene. The CDR3 consists of 14 residues.

The genes are TRBV15 and TRBJ1-1, with 9 bases lining up with TRBD1. Germline lookup yields CDR1 LNHNV and CDR2 YYDKDF (reference sequence). V was clipped by 5 bases and J by 8 bases; unmatched bases: 12. This CDR3 spans 15 amino acids. The CDR3 loop is CATSGWDRVSTEAFF. The CDR3 DNA reads as TGTGCCACCAGCGGCTGGGACAGGGTTTCGACCGAAGCTTTCTTT.

The chain employs TRBV7-6 and TRBJ1-1; D gene unclear. Trimming pared 0 bases from V and 0 bases from J, leaving 5 bases between. Germline V gene data show CDR1 as SGHVS and CDR2 as FNYEAQ. The CDR3 extends over 14 amino acids. The DNA of the CDR3 is TGTGCCAGCAGCTTAGCGCAGTTGAACACTGAAGCTTTCTTT. Amino acids: CASSLAQLNTEAFF.

In this sample, this clone turned up once. V and J are TRBV6-5 and TRBJ1-5; TRBD1 agrees at 8 bases. The ends lost 6 bases at V and 1 base at J; junction bases unmatched: 5. The CDR3 runs 15 residues. The germline gives CDR1 MNHEY, CDR2 SVGAGI. CDR3 region: CASRPDRGSNQPQHF. CDR3 sequence (DNA): TGTGCCAGCAGACCAGACAGGGGAAGCAATCAGCCCCAGCATTTT.

The rearrangement uses TRBV4-1 and TRBJ2-5; no clear D gene. V was cut by 3 bases and J by 5 bases, with 13 bases left in between. CDR3 length equals 14 residues. In germline, CDR1 is MGHRA, CDR2 YSYEKL. The DNA of the CDR3 is TGCGCCAGCAGCCATTCGGCCCTGGAGGAGACCCAGTACTTC. This sequence encodes CASSHSALEETQYF.